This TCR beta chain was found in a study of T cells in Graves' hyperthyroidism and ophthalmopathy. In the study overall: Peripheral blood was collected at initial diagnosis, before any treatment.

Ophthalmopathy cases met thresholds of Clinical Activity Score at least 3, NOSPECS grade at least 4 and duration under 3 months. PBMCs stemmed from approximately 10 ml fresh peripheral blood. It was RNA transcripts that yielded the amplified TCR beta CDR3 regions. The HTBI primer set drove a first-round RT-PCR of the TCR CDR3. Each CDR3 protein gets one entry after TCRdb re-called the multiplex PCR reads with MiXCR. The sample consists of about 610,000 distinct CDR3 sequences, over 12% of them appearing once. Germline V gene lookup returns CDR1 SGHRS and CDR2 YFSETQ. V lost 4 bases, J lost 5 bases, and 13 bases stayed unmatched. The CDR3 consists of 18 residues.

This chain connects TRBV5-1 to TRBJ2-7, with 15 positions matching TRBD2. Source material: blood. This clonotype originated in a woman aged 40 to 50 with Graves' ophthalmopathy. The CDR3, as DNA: TGCGCCAGCAGCCCCACTGGACTAGCGGGAGGGCATTACAACGAGCAGTACTTC. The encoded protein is CASSPTGLAGGHYNEQYF.